This passage covers 5 T cell receptor beta chains from one sample sequenced in a study of T cell repertoires in cytomegalovirus infection. TCRdb re-derived calls from the reads in MiXCR, one entry per CDR3 protein. The sample has approximately 500,000 distinct CDR3 sequences; less than 30% are singletons. Sequenced: PBMCs. These receptors all stem from a human donor in good health (CMV status not recorded). Some clones in this sample may be carry-over from other donors' samples.

This clonotype showed up just a few times. This rearrangement joins TRBV28 to TRBJ2-7, with TRBD2 as a possible D gene (6 bases). The CDR3 has 13 amino acids. Trimming stripped 3 bases from V and 6 bases from J, with 12 bases between. Looked up from germline, CDR1 is MDHEN and CDR2 is SYDVKM. As DNA, the CDR3 is TGTGCCAGCAGTTTGATGACGGGAGCCGAGCAGTACTTC. Its protein product is CASSLMTGAEQYF.

V usage is TRBV6-2 or TRBV6-3 and J usage is TRBJ2-7, with a possible D match to TRBD2 (6 bases). The CDR3 spans 15 residues. The V end lost 6 bases, the J end lost 3 bases, and 18 bases lay between the germline ends. Germline-derived CDR1 and CDR2 are MNHEY and SVGEGT. CDR3 bases: TGTGCCAGCAGCGCGGGGCCCGTCATACTCTACGAGCAGTACTTC. Its protein is CASSAGPVILYEQYF.

The gene calls are TRBV29-1 and TRBJ2-3; 8 nucleotides align to TRBD1. J lost 3 bases, V lost 3 bases, and 8 bases had no gene match. CDR3 length equals 15 residues. Germline CDR1 is SQVTM and CDR2 is ANQGSEA. The CDR3 bases are TGCAGCGTTGACTCCAGGGGGCGTTGGACAGATACGCAGTATTTT. It encodes CSVDSRGRWTDTQYF.

This clonotype was counted only a few times. CDR3 residues: CASSPTGTSAETQYF. For the CDR3, the DNA is TGTGCCAGCAGCCCTACCGGGACTAGCGCAGAGACCCAGTACTTC. This sequence joins TRBV27 and TRBJ2-5, with 10 positions matching TRBD2. This CDR3 has 15 residues. The V and J ends lost 6 bases and 4 bases, in that order; junction bases with no gene match: 8. Germline V gene lookup returns CDR1 MNHEY and CDR2 SMNVEV (reference sequence).

Remarks on this clonotype: Mismatch with germline at one junction end may stem from a read error. The rearrangement joins TRBV11-2 to TRBJ2-3; 14 bases match TRBD2. CDR3 length: 21 residues. Germline V gene lookup returns CDR1 SGHAT and CDR2 FQNNGV. CDR3 loop: CASSLRRLAGGNSPSPDAQYF. The CDR3 nucleotides read TGTGCCAGCAGCTTGAGGAGACTAGCGGGAGGGAATTCCCCTTCGCCAGATGCGCAGTATTTT.